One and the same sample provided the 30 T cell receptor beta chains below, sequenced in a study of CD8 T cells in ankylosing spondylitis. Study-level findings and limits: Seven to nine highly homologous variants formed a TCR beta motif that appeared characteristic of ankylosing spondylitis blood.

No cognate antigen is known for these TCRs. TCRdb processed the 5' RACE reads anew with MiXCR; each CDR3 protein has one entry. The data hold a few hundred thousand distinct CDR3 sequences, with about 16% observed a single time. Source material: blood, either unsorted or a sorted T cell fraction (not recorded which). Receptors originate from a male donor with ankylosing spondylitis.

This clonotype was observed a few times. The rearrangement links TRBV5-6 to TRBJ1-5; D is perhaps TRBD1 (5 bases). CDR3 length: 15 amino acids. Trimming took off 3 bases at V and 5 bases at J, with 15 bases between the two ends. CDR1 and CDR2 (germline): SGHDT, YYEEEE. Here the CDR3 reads CASSSGDRPDQPQHF. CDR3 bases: TGTGCCAGCAGCTCAGGAGACAGACCAGATCAGCCCCAGCATTTT.

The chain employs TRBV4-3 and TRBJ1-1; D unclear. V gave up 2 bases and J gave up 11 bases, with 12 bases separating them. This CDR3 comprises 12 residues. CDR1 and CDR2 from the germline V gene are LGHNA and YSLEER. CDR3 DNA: TGCGCCAGCAGCCAAATGGGCGAGAAGGCTTTCTTT. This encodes CASSQMGEKAFF.

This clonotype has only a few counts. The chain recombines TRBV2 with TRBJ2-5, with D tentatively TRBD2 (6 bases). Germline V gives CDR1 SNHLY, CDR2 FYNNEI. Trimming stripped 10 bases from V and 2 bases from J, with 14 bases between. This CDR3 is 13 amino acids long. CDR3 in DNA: TGTGCCACAAAGACTGGGGGGCAAGAGACCCAGTACTTC. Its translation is CATKTGGQETQYF.

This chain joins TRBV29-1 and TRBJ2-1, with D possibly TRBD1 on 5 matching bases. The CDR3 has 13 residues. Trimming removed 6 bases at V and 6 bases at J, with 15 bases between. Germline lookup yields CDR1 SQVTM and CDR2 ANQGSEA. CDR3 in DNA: TGCAGCGTCACCCCCGGCGACAGCAATGAGCAGTTCTTC. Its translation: CSVTPGDSNEQFF.

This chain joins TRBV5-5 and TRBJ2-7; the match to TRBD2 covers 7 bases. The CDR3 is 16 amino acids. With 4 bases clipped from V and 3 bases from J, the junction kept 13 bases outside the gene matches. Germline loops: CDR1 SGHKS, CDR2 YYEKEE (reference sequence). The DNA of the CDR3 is TGTGCCAGCAGCCCGTGGCAGGGAGCGGGAAGCTACGAGCAGTACTTC. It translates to CASSPWQGAGSYEQYF.

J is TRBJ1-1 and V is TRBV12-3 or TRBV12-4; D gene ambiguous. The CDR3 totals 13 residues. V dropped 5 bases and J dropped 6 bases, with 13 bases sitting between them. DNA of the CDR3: TGTGCCAGCAGTACCCCGTATGGGTCTGAAGCTTTCTTT. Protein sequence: CASSTPYGSEAFF.

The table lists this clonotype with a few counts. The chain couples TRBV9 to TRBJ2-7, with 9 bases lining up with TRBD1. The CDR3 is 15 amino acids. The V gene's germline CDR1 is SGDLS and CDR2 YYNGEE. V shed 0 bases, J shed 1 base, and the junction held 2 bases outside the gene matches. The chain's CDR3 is CASSVEGQGSYEQYF. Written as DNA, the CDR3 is TGTGCCAGCAGCGTAGAGGGACAGGGTTCCTACGAGCAGTACTTC.

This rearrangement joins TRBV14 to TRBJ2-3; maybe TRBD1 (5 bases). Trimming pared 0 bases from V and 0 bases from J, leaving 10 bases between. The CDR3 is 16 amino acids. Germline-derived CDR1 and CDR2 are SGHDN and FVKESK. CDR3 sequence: CASSQDWGSSTDTQYF. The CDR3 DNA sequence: TGTGCCAGCAGCCAAGATTGGGGCTCTAGCACAGATACGCAGTATTTT.

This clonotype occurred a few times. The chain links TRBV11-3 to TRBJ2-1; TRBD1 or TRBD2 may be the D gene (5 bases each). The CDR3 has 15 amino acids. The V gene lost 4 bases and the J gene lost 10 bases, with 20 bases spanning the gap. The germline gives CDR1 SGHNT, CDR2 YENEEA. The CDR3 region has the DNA TGTGCCAGCAGCTCCCCCGGGGCCCAGCTTGGGGAGCAGTTCTTC. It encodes CASSSPGAQLGEQFF.

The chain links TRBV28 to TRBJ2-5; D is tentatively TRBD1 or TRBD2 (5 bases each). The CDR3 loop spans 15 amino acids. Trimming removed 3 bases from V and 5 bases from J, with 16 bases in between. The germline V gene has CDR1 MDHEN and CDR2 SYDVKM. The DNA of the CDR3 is TGTGCCAGCAGTTTCTCACTAGGGGCGGCGGAGACCCAGTACTTC. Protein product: CASSFSLGAAETQYF. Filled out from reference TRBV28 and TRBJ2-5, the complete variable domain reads DVKVTQSSRYLVKRTGEKVFLECVQDMDHENMFWYRQDPGLGLRLIYFSYDVKMKEKGDIPEGYSVSREKKERFSLILESASTNQTSMYLCASSFSLGAAETQYFGPGTRLLVL.

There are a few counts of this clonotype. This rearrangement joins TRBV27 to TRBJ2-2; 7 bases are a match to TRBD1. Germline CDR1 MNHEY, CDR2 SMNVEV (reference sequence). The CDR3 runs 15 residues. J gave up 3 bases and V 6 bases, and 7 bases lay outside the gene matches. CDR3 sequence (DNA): TGTGCCAGCAGGGATACAGGGGTCCACACCGGGGAGCTGTTTTTT. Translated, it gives CASRDTGVHTGELFF.

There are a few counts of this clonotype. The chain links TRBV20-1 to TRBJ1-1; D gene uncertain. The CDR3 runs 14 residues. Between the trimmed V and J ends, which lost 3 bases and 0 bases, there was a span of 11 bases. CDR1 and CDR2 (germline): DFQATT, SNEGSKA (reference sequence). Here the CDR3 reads CSARPRAVNTEAFF. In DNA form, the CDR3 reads TGCAGTGCTAGGCCGAGGGCGGTGAACACTGAAGCTTTCTTT.

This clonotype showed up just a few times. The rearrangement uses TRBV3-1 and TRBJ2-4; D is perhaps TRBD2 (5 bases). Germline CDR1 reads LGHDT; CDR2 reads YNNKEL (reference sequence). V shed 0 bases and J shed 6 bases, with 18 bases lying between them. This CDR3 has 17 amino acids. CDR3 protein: CASSQEWAGPGGNIQYF. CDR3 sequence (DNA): TGTGCCAGCAGCCAAGAATGGGCGGGTCCGGGCGGAAACATTCAGTACTTC.

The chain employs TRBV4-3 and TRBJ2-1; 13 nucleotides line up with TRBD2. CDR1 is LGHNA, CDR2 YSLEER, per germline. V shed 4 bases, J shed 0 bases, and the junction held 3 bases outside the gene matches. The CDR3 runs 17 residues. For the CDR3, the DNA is TGCGCCAGCAGCCCCGGACTAGCGGGAGTCTCCTACAATGAGCAGTTCTTC. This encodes CASSPGLAGVSYNEQFF.

CDR3 amino acids: CASSFLAGGPYEQFF. The CDR3 DNA reads as TGTGCCAGCAGCTTTCTAGCGGGAGGGCCGTATGAGCAGTTCTTC. The V and J genes are TRBV5-6 and TRBJ2-1; TRBD2 aligns across 12 bases. CDR3 length: 15 residues. Germline lookup yields CDR1 SGHDT and CDR2 YYEEEE. The ends lost 2 bases at V and 8 bases at J; junction bases unmatched: 5.

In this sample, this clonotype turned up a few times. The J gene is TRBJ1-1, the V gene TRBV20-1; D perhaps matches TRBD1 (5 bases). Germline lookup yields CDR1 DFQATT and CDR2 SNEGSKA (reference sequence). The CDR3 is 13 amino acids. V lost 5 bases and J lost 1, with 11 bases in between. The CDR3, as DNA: TGCAGTGCTCCCACCAGGGAGAACACTGAAGCTTTCTTT. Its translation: CSAPTRENTEAFF.

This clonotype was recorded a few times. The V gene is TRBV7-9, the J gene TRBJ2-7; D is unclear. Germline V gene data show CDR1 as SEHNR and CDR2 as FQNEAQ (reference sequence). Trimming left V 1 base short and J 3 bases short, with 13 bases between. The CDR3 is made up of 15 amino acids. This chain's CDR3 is CASSLGRTGNYEQYF. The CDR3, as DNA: TGTGCCAGCAGCTTAGGTAGGACCGGAAACTACGAGCAGTACTTC.

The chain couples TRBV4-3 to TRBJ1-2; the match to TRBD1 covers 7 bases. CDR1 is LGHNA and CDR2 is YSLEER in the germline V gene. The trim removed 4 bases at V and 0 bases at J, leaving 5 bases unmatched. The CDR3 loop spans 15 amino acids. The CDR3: CASSPDRMTNYGYTF. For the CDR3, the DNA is TGCGCCAGCAGCCCGGACAGGATGACTAACTATGGCTACACCTTC.

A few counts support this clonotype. The CDR3 DNA follows: TGTGCCAGCAGCCAAGGCGTGAGCGGGGGGTCCCTTGAGCAGTTCTTC. This translates into CASSQGVSGGSLEQFF. V and J are TRBV14 and TRBJ2-1, with TRBD2 identical over 9 bases. This CDR3 is built from 16 residues. V shed 1 base and J 9 bases; nucleotides not matched to a gene: 10. The germline gives CDR1 SGHDN, CDR2 FVKESK.

The CDR3 DNA reads TGCGCCAGCAGCCAATCCTTCAGGGTTGGGTCACCCCTCCACTTT. This sequence encodes CASSQSFRVGSPLHF. The V call is TRBV4-1, the J call TRBJ1-6; a possible D gene is TRBD1 (5 bases). Germline V gene data show CDR1 as MGHRA and CDR2 as YSYEKL. This CDR3 comprises 15 residues. With 2 bases removed from V and 10 bases from J, the gap between germline ends came to 15 bases.

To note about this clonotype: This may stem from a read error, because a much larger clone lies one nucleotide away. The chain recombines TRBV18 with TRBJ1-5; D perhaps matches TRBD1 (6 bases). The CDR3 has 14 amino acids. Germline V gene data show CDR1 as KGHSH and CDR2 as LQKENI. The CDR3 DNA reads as TGTGCCAGCTCACTTACAGGGCCAAATCGGCCCCAGCATTTT. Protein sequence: CASSLTGPNRPQHF. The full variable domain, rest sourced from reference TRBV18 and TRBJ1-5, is NAGVMQNPRHLVRRRGQEARLRCSPMKGHSHVYWYRQLPEEGLKFMVYLQKENIIDESGMPKERFSAEFPKEGPSILRIQQVVRGDSAAYFCASSLTGPNRPQHFGDGTRLSIL.

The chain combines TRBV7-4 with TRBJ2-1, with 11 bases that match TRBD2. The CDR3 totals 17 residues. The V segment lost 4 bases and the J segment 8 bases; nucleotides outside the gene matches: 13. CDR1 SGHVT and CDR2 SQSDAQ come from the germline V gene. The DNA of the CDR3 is TGTGCCAGCAGCTCGCCGATACTAGCGGGAGTCCGCTATGAGCAGTTCTTC. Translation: CASSSPILAGVRYEQFF.

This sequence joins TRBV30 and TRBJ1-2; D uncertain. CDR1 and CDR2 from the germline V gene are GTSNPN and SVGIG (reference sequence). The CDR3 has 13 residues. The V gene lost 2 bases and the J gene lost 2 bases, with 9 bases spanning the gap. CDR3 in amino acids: CAWSPLGNYGYTF. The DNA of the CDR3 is TGTGCCTGGAGTCCATTAGGGAACTATGGCTACACCTTC.

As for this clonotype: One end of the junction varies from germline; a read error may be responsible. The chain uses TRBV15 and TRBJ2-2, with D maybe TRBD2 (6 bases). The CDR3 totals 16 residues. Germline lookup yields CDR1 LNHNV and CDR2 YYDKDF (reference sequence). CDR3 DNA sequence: TGTGCCACCAGCAGAGGGCGCGGGGTGAACCCCGGGGAGCTGTTTTTT. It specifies CATSRGRGVNPGELFF.

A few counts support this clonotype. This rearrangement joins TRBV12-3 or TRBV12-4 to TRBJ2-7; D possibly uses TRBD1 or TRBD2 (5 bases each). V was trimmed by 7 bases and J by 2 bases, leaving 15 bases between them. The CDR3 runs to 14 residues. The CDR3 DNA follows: TGTGCCAGCACTTATGGGACCCAAACCTACGAGCAGTACTTC. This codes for CASTYGTQTYEQYF.

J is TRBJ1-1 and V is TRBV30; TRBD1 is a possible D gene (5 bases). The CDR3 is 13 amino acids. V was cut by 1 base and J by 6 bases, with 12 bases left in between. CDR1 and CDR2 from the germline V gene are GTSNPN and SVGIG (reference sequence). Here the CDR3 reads CAWSAGLSAEAFF. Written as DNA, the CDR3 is TGTGCCTGGAGTGCAGGGCTCTCTGCTGAAGCTTTCTTT.

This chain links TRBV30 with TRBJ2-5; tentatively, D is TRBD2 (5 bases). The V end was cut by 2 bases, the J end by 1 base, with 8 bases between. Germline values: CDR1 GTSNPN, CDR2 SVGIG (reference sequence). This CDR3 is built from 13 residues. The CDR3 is CAWSTGIQETQYF. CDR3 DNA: TGTGCCTGGAGTACGGGGATCCAAGAGACCCAGTACTTC.

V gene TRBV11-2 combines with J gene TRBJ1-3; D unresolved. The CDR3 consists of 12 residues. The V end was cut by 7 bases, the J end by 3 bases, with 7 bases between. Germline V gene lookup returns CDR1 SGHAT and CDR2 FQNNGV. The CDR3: CASTPFGNTIYF. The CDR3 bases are TGTGCCAGCACCCCTTTTGGAAACACCATATATTTT.

DNA of the CDR3: TGTGCCATCAGGGATAGCGGGTTCCCCTACGAGCAGTACTTC. Encoded protein: CAIRDSGFPYEQYF. The chain carries TRBV27 and TRBJ2-7; 7 bases match TRBD2. Germline trimming cut 10 bases from V and 2 bases from J; bases unmatched to any gene: 11. Germline loops: CDR1 MNHEY, CDR2 SMNVEV (reference sequence). This CDR3 is built from 14 residues.

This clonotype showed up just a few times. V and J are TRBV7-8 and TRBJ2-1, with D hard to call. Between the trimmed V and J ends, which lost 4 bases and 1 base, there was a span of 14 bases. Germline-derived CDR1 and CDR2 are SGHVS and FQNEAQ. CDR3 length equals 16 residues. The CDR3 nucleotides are TGTGCCAGCAGCTCGACCCCGGCCCAATCCTACAATGAGCAGTTCTTC. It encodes CASSSTPAQSYNEQFF.